The clone carrying this T cell receptor (beta chain) was picked up a small number of times. Its matching antigen is unknown. A heparinised blood draw that averaged about 0.11 L was obtained once from each donor. Central memory, naive, regulatory and stem cell-like memory CD4+ cells were sorted by CD45RO/CCR7/CD25/CD127/CD95/CD27. J gave up 3 bases and V 6 bases, and 7 bases lay outside the gene matches. CDR3 length: 15 amino acids. CDR1 and CDR2 from the germline V gene are ENHRY and SYGVKD. The study reverse transcribed the entire isolated RNA, so it sequenced expressed TCRB transcripts. Here immunoSEQ multiplex PCR was the method, and the copy in TCRdb shows in-frame clones only, minus some. The table lists 600,000 to 700,000 clones, 9.5% to 15% of them singletons. This sample is drawn from a study of beta chain features in type 1 diabetes. Study at large: Patients did not differ from healthy donors in age, gender or cell yield.

Study-wide results and limits: Moderate yet significant TCRB CDR3 shortening was seen in Type 1 diabetes patients in all four CD4+ subsets. For patients and controls alike, PCR might favor shorter templates to the same degree.

The clonotype originates from a man aged 25-40 years with type 1 diabetes. This rearrangement joins TRBV10-3 to TRBJ1-2, with TRBD1 identical over 10 bases. Sequenced input: naive CD4+ T cells from blood. CDR3 protein: CAIRKTGGEDYGYTF. CDR3 in DNA: TGTGCCATCAGAAAGACAGGGGGCGAAGACTATGGCTACACCTTC.